Listed here are 21 T cell receptor beta chains from one sample, sequenced in a study of blood T cells in healthy people across ages. Combining a sample-barcoded 5' primer with a J-beta primer mix, a second PCR ran for about 6 to 11 cycles. TCRdb processed the 5' RACE reads anew with MiXCR; each CDR3 protein has one entry. This sample has 1.5 million to 2 million distinct CDR3 sequences; roughly 43% occur once, and the top ten carry under 25%. What was sequenced was blood. These receptors were obtained from a human donor in good health.

This clonotype was seen ten or more times. The chain joins TRBV7-9 to TRBJ2-7, with D unclear. V gave up 5 bases and J gave up 7 bases, with 12 bases separating them. CDR1 and CDR2 from the germline V gene are SEHNR and FQNEAQ (reference sequence). The CDR3 has 12 amino acids. In nucleotides, the CDR3 is TGTGCCAGCAGCCTATCCTCGGGTGAGCAGTACTTC. As protein: CASSLSSGEQYF.

Details on this clonotype: A much larger clone differs by one base, so this may be a read error. The V call is TRBV5-5, the J call TRBJ2-3; 11 nucleotides line up with TRBD2. Germline V gene lookup returns CDR1 SGHKS and CDR2 YYEKEE (reference sequence). There are 15 residues in the CDR3. Here the CDR3 reads CASSGLAGGTDAQYF. CDR3 sequence (DNA): TGTGCCAGCAGCGGCCTAGCGGGGGGCACAGATGCGCAGTATTTT.

CDR3 DNA sequence: TGTGCCAGCAGCTTAGAGCGGGGGGCCGGCGGAGATACGCAGTATTTT. Encoded protein: CASSLERGAGGDTQYF. The chain employs TRBV7-2 and TRBJ2-3; 9 bases align to TRBD2. Looked up from germline, CDR1 is SGHTA and CDR2 is FQGNSA. The V gene end was trimmed by 1 base and the J gene end by 5 bases; junction bases not matched to a gene: 7. CDR3 length equals 16 residues. Variable domain in full (rest from reference TRBV7-2 and TRBJ2-3): GAGVSQSPSNKVTEKGKDVELRCDPISGHTALYWYRQSLGQGLEFLIYFQGNSAPDKSGLPSDRFSAERTGGSVSTLTIQRTQQEDSAVYLCASSLERGAGGDTQYFGPGTRLTVL.

This clonotype occurred a few times. This rearrangement joins TRBV20-1 to TRBJ2-7; D ambiguous. This CDR3 comprises 13 residues. The germline V gene encodes CDR1 DFQATT and CDR2 SNEGSKA (reference sequence). Trimming removed 6 bases at V and 3 bases at J, with 15 bases between. CDR3 coding DNA: TGCAGTGCCGGTGCGGATGAAAACTACGAGCAGTACTTC. Translation gives CSAGADENYEQYF.

This rearrangement joins TRBV20-1 to TRBJ2-3, with TRBD1 matching over 7 bases. Germline assignment: CDR1 DFQATT and CDR2 SNEGSKA (reference sequence). The CDR3 runs to 14 residues. Germline trimming cut 8 bases from V and 3 bases from J; bases unmatched to any gene: 11. CDR3 region: CSTLGGIGTDTQYF. Here the CDR3 DNA reads TGCAGTACCCTAGGGGGCATCGGGACAGATACGCAGTATTTT.

This clonotype was observed a single time. The chain employs TRBV4-1 and TRBJ2-7; D is possibly TRBD1 (7 bases). CDR3 length: 17 amino acids. Trimming pared 0 bases from V and 0 bases from J, leaving 15 bases between. CDR1 and CDR2 (germline): MGHRA, YSYEKL. CDR3 sequence (DNA): TGCGCCAGCAGCCAAGATCGAGGGGGCGGGGTCTCCTACGAGCAGTACTTC. Amino acids: CASSQDRGGGVSYEQYF.

V gene TRBV20-1 combines with J gene TRBJ2-3; 8 bases are a match to TRBD2. The V gene's germline CDR1 is DFQATT and CDR2 SNEGSKA (reference sequence). The CDR3 covers 13 residues. Losses at the gene ends were 5 bases for V and 4 bases for J; bases not matched to a gene: 5. The CDR3 here is CSALLTSADTQYF. In nucleotides, the CDR3 is TGCAGTGCTCTCCTGACTAGCGCAGATACGCAGTATTTT.

The chain couples TRBV13 to TRBJ2-4; D not certain. The J call may be incorrect, as the DNA end agrees better with TRBJ2-7. The CDR3 runs to 13 residues. Germline-derived CDR1 and CDR2 are PRHDT and FYEKMQ (reference sequence). Written as DNA, the CDR3 is TGTGCCAGCAGCTTTGGTGGGAAATACGAGCAGTACTTC. This sequence encodes CASSFGGKYEQYF.

This clonotype was seen only a few times. This rearrangement joins TRBV29-1 to TRBJ1-5, with D hard to call. Trimming took 3 bases from V and 0 from J, leaving 9 bases between them. CDR3 length: 14 residues. Per the germline V gene, CDR1 is SQVTM and CDR2 is ANQGSEA. DNA of the CDR3: TGCAGCGTTGAGGAAACTTATAGCAATCAGCCCCAGCATTTT. Residues: CSVEETYSNQPQHF.

V and J are TRBV6-2 or TRBV6-3 and TRBJ2-5; D remains unclear. The germline gives CDR1 MNHEY, CDR2 SVGEGT. The CDR3 has 15 amino acids. V dropped 6 bases and J dropped 3 bases, with 17 bases sitting between them. The CDR3, as DNA: TGTGCCAGCAGGACTTTCGAGGACGAAAAAGAGACCCAGTACTTC. Its translation: CASRTFEDEKETQYF.

The chain is built from TRBV29-1 and TRBJ2-5, with D perhaps matching TRBD2 (5 bases). This CDR3 is built from 15 residues. With 4 bases removed from V and 5 bases from J, the gap between germline ends came to 20 bases. CDR1 SQVTM and CDR2 ANQGSEA come from the germline V gene. The CDR3 is CSVVWLAFFRETQYF. The CDR3 DNA is TGCAGCGTTGTTTGGCTAGCTTTTTTTCGTGAGACCCAGTACTTC.

This clonotype was observed a few times. J is TRBJ2-3 and V is TRBV4-1; no clear D. Germline assignment: CDR1 MGHRA and CDR2 YSYEKL. The V and J ends lost 4 bases and 5 bases respectively, with 16 bases between them. This CDR3 is 15 amino acids long. CDR3 in amino acids: CASSPPGVEVDTQYF. The CDR3, as DNA: TGCGCCAGCAGCCCTCCAGGAGTTGAGGTAGATACGCAGTATTTT.

This clonotype was recorded a few times. J is TRBJ2-1 and V is TRBV2; D is undetermined. Germline CDR1 is SNHLY and CDR2 is FYNNEI. The V end was cut by 4 bases, the J end by 5 bases, with 9 bases between. This CDR3 spans 13 amino acids. CDR3 residues: CASSVRFHNEQFF. DNA of the CDR3: TGTGCCAGCAGTGTTCGTTTCCACAATGAGCAGTTCTTC.

The chain's CDR3 is CASGPRGVYEQYF. DNA for the CDR3: TGTGCCAGCGGCCCTCGGGGGGTCTACGAGCAGTACTTC. V gene TRBV12-3 or TRBV12-4 combines with J gene TRBJ2-7, with 7 bases aligning to TRBD2. There are 13 residues in the CDR3. V shed 8 bases and J 3 bases; nucleotides not matched to a gene: 7.

This clonotype has more than one count but fewer than ten. The rearrangement joins TRBV6-6 to TRBJ2-7, with 7 bases aligning to TRBD1. Germline-derived CDR1 and CDR2 are MNHNY and SVGAGI (reference sequence). Losses at the gene ends were 4 bases for V and 7 bases for J; bases not matched to a gene: 10. The CDR3 totals 14 residues. The CDR3, as DNA: TGTGCCAGCAGTTCCCAAGGGGGCCTCTGGGAGCAGTACTTC. Protein sequence: CASSSQGGLWEQYF.

This clonotype has just a few counts. The rearrangement links TRBV4-1 to TRBJ2-7; tentatively, D is TRBD2 (5 bases). This CDR3 is 14 amino acids long. Trimming pared 1 base from V and 2 bases from J, leaving 9 bases between. CDR1 MGHRA and CDR2 YSYEKL come from the germline V gene. The CDR3 DNA is TGCGCCAGCAGCCAAGGACTATCTACCTACGAGCAGTACTTC. Translation: CASSQGLSTYEQYF.

This chain uses TRBV6-6 with TRBJ1-5; D possibly corresponds to TRBD1 (5 bases). This CDR3 is built from 13 residues. Trimming pared 0 bases from V and 15 bases from J, leaving 15 bases between. The germline V gene has CDR1 MNHNY and CDR2 SVGAGI (reference sequence). CDR3 sequence reads: CASSYSGQTNWHF. CDR3 bases: TGTGCCAGCAGTTACTCGGGGCAGACCAATTGGCATTTT.

The chain has TRBV7-8 and TRBJ1-5; TRBD1 matches 7 bases. CDR1 SGHVS and CDR2 FQNEAQ come from the germline V gene. The V gene end was trimmed by 3 bases and the J gene end by 3 bases; junction bases not matched to a gene: 5. This CDR3 region has 15 residues. The CDR3 DNA is TGTGCCAGCAGCTTCGAAAGGGGGCTCAATCAGCCCCAGCATTTT. It codes for CASSFERGLNQPQHF.

J is TRBJ1-2 and V is TRBV5-1; no clear D gene. Germline assignment: CDR1 SGHRS and CDR2 YFSETQ. V shed 0 bases and J shed 6 bases, with 15 bases lying between them. This CDR3 contains 15 residues. For the CDR3, the DNA is TGCGCCAGCAGCTTGGATGGGGAAAACCCTGATGGCTACACCTTC. Amino acid sequence: CASSLDGENPDGYTF.

The chain recombines TRBV7-2 with TRBJ1-5; 7 bases are shared with TRBD1. J was trimmed by 5 bases and V by 5 bases; bases with no gene match: 12. The CDR3 runs to 16 residues. Looked up from germline, CDR1 is SGHTA and CDR2 is FQGNSA. CDR3 sequence: CASSPDRSEGYQPQHF. The CDR3 region has the DNA TGTGCCAGCAGCCCGGACAGGTCGGAGGGCTATCAGCCCCAGCATTTT.

The rearrangement uses TRBV11-2 and TRBJ2-3; possible D gene TRBD2, 6 bases. V was trimmed by 5 bases and J by 8 bases, leaving 14 bases between them. The CDR3 has 13 residues. The germline V gene has CDR1 SGHAT and CDR2 FQNNGV. As DNA, the CDR3 is TGTGCCAGCAGCCCCATCGGGGAGGTTACGCAGTATTTT. Amino acids: CASSPIGEVTQYF.